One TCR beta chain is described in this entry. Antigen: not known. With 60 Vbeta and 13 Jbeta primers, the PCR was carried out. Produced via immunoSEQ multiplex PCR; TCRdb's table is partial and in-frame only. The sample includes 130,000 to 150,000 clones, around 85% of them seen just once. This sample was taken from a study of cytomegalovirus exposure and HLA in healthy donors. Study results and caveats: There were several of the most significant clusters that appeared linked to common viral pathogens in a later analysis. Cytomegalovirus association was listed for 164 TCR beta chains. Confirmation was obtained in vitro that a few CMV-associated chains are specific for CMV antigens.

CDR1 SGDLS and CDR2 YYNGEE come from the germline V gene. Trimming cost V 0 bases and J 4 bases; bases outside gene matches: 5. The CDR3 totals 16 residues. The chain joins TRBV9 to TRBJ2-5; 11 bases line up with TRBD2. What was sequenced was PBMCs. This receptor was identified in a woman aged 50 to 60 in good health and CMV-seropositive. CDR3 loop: CASSVVGSGGAETQYF. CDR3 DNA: TGTGCCAGCAGCGTAGTGGGTAGCGGGGGGGCAGAGACCCAGTACTTC.